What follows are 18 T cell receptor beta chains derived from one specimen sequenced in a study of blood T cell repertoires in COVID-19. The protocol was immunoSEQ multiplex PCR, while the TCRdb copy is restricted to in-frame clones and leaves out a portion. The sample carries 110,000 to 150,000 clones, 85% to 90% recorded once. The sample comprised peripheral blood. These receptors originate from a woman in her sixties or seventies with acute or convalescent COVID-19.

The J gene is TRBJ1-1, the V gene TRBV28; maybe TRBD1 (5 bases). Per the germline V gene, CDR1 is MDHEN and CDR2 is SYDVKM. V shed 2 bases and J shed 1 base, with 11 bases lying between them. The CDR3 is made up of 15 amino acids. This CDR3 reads CASSLGWQGNTEAFF. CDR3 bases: TGTGCCAGCAGTTTAGGTTGGCAGGGGAACACTGAAGCTTTCTTT.

The CDR3 reads CASSQVMRDTGNTIYF. CDR3 nucleotide sequence: TGTGCCAGCAGCCAAGTAATGAGGGATACTGGAAACACCATATATTTT. The chain has TRBV3-1 (or the pseudogene TRBV3-2) and TRBJ1-3; D is ambiguous. This CDR3 has 16 residues. V lost 1 base and J 2 bases, leaving 12 bases between the germline ends. The germline gives CDR1 LGHDT, CDR2 YNNKEL (reference sequence).

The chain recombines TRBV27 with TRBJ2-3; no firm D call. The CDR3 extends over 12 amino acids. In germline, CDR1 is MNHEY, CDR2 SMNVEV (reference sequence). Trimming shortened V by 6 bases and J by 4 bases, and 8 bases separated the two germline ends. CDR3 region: CASSRVADTQYF. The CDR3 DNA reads TGTGCCAGCAGCCGAGTTGCAGATACGCAGTATTTT.

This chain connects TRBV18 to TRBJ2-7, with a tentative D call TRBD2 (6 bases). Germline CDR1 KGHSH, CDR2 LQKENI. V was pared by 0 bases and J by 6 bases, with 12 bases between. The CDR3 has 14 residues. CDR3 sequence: CASSPPVTRGEQYF. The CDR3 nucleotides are TGTGCCAGCTCACCACCGGTGACTAGGGGCGAGCAGTACTTC.

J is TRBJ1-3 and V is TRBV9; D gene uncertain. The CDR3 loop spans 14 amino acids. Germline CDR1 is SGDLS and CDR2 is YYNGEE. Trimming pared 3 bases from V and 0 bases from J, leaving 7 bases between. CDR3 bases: TGTGCCAGCAGCGCAGCGGCCTCTGGAAACACCATATATTTT. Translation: CASSAAASGNTIYF.

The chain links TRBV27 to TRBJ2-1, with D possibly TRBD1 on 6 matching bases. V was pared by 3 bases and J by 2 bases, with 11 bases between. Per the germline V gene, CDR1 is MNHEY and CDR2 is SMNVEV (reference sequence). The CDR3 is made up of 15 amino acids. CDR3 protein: CASSLAGAPYNEQFF. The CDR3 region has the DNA TGTGCCAGCAGTTTGGCAGGGGCCCCCTACAATGAGCAGTTCTTC.

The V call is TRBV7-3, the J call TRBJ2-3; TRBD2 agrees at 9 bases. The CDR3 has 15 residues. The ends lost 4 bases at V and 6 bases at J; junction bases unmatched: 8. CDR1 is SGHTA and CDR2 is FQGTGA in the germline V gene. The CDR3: CASSSVAGEVDTQYF. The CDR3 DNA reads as TGTGCCAGCAGCTCGGTAGCGGGGGAGGTGGATACGCAGTATTTT. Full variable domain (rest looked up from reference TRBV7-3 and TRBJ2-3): GAGVSQTPSNKVTEKGKYVELRCDPISGHTALYWYRQSLGQGPEFLIYFQGTGAADDSGLPNDRFFAVRPEGSVSTLKIQRTERGDSAVYLCASSSVAGEVDTQYFGPGTRLTVL.

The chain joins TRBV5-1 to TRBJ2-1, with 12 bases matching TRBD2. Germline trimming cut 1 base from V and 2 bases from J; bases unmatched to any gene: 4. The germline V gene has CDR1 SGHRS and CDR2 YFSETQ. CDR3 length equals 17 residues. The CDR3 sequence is CASSLRTSGGPYNEQFF. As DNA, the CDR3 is TGCGCCAGCAGCTTGCGAACTAGCGGGGGGCCCTACAATGAGCAGTTCTTC.

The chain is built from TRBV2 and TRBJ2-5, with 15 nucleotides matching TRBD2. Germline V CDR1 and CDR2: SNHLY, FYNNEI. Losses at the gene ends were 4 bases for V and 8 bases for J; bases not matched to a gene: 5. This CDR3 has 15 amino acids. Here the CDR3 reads CASSAGLAGGRTQYF. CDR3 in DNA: TGTGCCAGCAGTGCCGGACTAGCGGGGGGGCGAACCCAGTACTTC.

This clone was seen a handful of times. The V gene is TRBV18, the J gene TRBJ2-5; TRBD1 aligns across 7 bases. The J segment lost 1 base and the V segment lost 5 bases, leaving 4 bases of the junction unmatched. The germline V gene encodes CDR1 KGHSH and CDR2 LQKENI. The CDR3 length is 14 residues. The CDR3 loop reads CASSINRGQETQYF. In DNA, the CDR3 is TGTGCCAGCTCAATAAACAGGGGCCAAGAGACCCAGTACTTC.

Written as DNA, the CDR3 is TGTGCCAGCAGCCAAGACAGGGGAGAGGCCGGGGAGCTGTTTTTT. Amino acids: CASSQDRGEAGELFF. The chain uses TRBV7-3 and TRBJ2-2, with 8 bases that match TRBD1. V trimming: 5 bases; J trimming: 6 bases; junction bases outside the gene matches: 8. Germline CDR1 SGHTA, CDR2 FQGTGA. The CDR3 runs 15 residues.

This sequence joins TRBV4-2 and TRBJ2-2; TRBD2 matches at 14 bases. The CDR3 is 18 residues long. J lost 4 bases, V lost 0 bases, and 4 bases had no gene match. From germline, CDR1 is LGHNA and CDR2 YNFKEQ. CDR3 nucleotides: TGTGCCAGCAGCCAAGATCCCGGACTAGCGGGGGGCACCGGGGAGCTGTTTTTT. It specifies CASSQDPGLAGGTGELFF.

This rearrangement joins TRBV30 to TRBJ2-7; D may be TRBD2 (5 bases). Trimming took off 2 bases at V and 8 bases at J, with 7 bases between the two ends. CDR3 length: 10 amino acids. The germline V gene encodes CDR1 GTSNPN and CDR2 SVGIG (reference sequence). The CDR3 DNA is TGTGCCTGGAGTCGGGATCAGCAGTACTTC. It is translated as CAWSRDQQYF.

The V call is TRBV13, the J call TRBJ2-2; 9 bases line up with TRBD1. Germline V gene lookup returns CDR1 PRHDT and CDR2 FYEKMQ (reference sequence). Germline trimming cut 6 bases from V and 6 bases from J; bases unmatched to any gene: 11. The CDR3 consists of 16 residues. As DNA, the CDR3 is TGTGCCAGCAGAGGCCGACAGGGGGTTAAGTCCGGGGAGCTGTTTTTT. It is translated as CASRGRQGVKSGELFF.

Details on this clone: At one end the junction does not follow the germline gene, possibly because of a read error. CDR3 in DNA: TGCGCCAGCAGCCAAGAACCAACGGCCCAGGACTCCAATGGGCAGTTCTTC. This gives the protein CASSQEPTAQDSNGQFF. This chain uses TRBV4-3 with TRBJ2-1, with D tentatively TRBD2 (5 bases). This CDR3 contains 17 residues. Germline lookup yields CDR1 LGHNA and CDR2 YSLEER.

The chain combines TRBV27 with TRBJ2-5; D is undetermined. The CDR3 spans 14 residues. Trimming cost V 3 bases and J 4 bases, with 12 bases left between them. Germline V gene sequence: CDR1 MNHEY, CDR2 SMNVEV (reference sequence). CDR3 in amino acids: CASSFTTSGETQYF. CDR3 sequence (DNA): TGTGCCAGCAGTTTCACAACGTCTGGAGAGACCCAGTACTTC.

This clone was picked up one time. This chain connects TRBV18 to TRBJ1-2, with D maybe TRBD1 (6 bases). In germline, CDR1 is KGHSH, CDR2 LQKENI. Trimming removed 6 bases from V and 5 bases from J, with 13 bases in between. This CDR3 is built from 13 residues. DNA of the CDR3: TGTGCCAGCTCCCCGGACGGACAGTATGGCTACACCTTC. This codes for CASSPDGQYGYTF.

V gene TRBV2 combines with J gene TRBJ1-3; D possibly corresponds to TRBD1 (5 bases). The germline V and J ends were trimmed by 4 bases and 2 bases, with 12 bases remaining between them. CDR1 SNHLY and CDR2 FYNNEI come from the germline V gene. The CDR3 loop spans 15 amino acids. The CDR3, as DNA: TGTGCCAGCAGTGTCGACAGTGGCCCTGGAAACACCATATATTTT. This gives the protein CASSVDSGPGNTIYF.